The 2 T cell receptor beta chains given below trace back to one sample, sequenced in a study of technical replicates of blood from a few donors. Profiled with immunoSEQ multiplex PCR; TCRdb holds only in-frame clones, not every one. The repertoire includes over 50,000 clones, 92% of them detected once, and roughly 4.2% sits in the top ten. Sequencing was performed on PBMCs. The receptors come from a human donor in good health. Some clones in this sample may be carry-over from other donors' samples.

V and J are TRBV6-1 and TRBJ1-4; D possibly corresponds to TRBD1 (6 bases). V was pared by 4 bases and J by 7 bases, with 22 bases between. CDR3 length: 17 amino acids. Germline V gene sequence: CDR1 MNHNS, CDR2 SASEGT. The CDR3 DNA is TGTGCCAGCAGTGGGCTAAGGGGGAGTGAGTTTTGTGAAAAACTGTTTTTT. Its protein product is CASSGLRGSEFCEKLFF.

The chain joins TRBV6-5 to TRBJ1-5, with D unclear. Trimming took 6 bases from V and 6 from J, leaving 12 bases between them. There are 13 residues in the CDR3. Per germline, CDR1 MNHEY and CDR2 SVGAGI. The CDR3 region is CASSPQLSQPQHF. In DNA, the CDR3 is TGTGCCAGCAGCCCTCAACTTTCTCAGCCCCAGCATTTT.